Below are 3 T cell receptor beta chains sequenced from a single sample in a study of T cells in Graves' hyperthyroidism and ophthalmopathy. There were TCR beta CDR3 regions amplified from RNA transcripts. The study used the HTBI primer set for a first-round RT-PCR of the TCR CDR3. TCRdb recomputed calls from the multiplex PCR reads with MiXCR, one row per CDR3 protein. The repertoire holds 300,000 to 450,000 distinct CDR3 sequences, about 15% seen once, with around a quarter in the top ten. Input material: blood. Receptors originate from a woman aged 18-35 years with Graves' hyperthyroidism that later progressed to Graves' ophthalmopathy.

This clonotype was detected many times. The gene calls are TRBV10-3 and TRBJ2-2; TRBD1 aligns across 11 bases. Germline trimming cut 6 bases from V and 7 bases from J; bases unmatched to any gene: 7. CDR1 and CDR2 (germline): ENHRY, SYGVKD. CDR3 length: 15 residues. The CDR3 reads CAIRKGQGADGELFF. CDR3 nucleotide sequence: TGTGCCATCAGGAAAGGACAGGGGGCGGACGGGGAGCTGTTTTTT.

This clonotype was picked up many times. This rearrangement joins TRBV12-5 to TRBJ2-1; D call uncertain. From germline, CDR1 is LGHNT and CDR2 FRNRAP. With 1 base removed from V and 7 bases from J, the gap between germline ends came to 5 bases. This CDR3 has 12 amino acids. CDR3 amino acids: CASGLAGNEQFF. CDR3 bases: TGTGCTAGTGGTTTGGCCGGTAATGAGCAGTTCTTC.

This clonotype was seen many times. The chain has TRBV4-1 and TRBJ2-1, with 11 positions matching TRBD2. V was pared by 8 bases and J by 5 bases, with 5 bases of the junction left unmatched. Germline-derived CDR1 and CDR2 are MGHRA and YSYEKL. CDR3 length: 14 residues. Here the CDR3 reads CASGTGLADNEQFF. The CDR3 DNA sequence: TGCGCCAGCGGAACGGGACTAGCGGACAATGAGCAGTTCTTC.